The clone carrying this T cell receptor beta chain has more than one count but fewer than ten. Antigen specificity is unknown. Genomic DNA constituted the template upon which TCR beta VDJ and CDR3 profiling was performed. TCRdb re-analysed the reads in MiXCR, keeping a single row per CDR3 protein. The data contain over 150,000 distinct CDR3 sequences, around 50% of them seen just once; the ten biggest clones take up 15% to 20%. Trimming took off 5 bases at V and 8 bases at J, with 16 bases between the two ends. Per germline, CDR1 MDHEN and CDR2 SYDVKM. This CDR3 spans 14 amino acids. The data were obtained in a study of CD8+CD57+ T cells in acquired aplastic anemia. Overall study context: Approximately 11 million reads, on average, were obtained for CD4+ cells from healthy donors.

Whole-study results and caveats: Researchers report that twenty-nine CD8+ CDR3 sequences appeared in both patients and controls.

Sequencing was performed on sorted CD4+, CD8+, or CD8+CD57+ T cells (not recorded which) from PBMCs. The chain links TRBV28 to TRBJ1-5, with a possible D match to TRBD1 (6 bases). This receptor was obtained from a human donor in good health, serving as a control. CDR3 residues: CASSVFTGIEPQHF. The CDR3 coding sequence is TGTGCCAGCAGTGTATTTACAGGGATCGAGCCCCAGCATTTT.